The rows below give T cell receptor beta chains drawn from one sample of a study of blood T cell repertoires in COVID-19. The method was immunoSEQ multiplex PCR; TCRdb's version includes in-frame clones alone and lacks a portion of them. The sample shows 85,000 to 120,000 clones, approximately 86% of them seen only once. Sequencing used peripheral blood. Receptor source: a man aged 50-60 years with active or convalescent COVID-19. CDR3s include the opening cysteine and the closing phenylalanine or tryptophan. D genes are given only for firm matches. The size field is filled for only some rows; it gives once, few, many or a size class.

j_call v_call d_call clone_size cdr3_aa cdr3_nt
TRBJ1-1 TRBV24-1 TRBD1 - CATSAAPGQGAEAEAFF TGTGCCACCAGTGCGGCCCCCGGACAGGGGGCGGAGGCTGAAGCTTTCTTT
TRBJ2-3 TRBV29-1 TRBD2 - CSGGTSGGTDTQYF TGCAGCGGGGGGACTAGCGGGGGCACAGATACGCAGTATTTT
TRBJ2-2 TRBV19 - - CASSIGGAGELFF TGTGCCAGTAGTATAGGGGGGGCCGGGGAGCTGTTTTTT
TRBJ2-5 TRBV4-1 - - CASSPVGQGETQYF TGCGCCAGCAGCCCAGTTGGTCAGGGAGAGACCCAGTACTTC
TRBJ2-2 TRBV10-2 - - CASRTLRNTGELFF TGCGCCAGCAGGACTCTGAGGAACACCGGGGAGCTGTTTTTT
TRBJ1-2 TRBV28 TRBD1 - CASSLIRGQGIMDGYTF TGTGCCAGCAGTTTAATTAGGGGACAGGGGATTATGGATGGCTACACCTTC
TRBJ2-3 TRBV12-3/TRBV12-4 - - CASSTGWDTQYF TGTGCCAGCAGTACAGGGTGGGATACGCAGTATTTT
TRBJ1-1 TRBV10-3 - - CASAGAGLNTEAFF TGTGCCTCAGCGGGCGCCGGATTGAACACTGAAGCTTTCTTT
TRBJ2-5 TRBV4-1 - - CASSQDRGGAGETQYF TGCGCCAGCAGCCAAGATAGGGGGGGGGCGGGAGAGACCCAGTACTTC
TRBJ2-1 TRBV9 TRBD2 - CASSPGASGGAYNEQFF TGTGCCAGCAGCCCTGGGGCTAGCGGGGGGGCCTACAATGAGCAGTTCTTC
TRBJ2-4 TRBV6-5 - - CASSSFGGKNIQYF TGTGCCAGCAGTTCATTTGGGGGGAAAAACATTCAGTACTTC
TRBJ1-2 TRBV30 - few CAWSTQQGCTF TGTGCCTGGAGTACCCAACAGGGCTGCACCTTC
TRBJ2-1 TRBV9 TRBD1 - CASSVAGQGYNEQFF TGTGCCAGCAGCGTCGCCGGACAGGGATACAATGAGCAGTTCTTC
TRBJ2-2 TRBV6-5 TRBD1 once CASSPGQGQTGELFF TGTGCCAGCAGCCCCGGACAGGGCCAAACCGGGGAGCTGTTTTTT
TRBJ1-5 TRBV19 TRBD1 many CASSITGGNQPQHF TGTGCCAGTAGTATAACAGGGGGCAATCAGCCCCAGCATTTT
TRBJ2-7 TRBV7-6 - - CASSLSSRVFSEQYF TGTGCCAGCAGCTTATCCAGCAGGGTATTTTCCGAGCAGTACTTC
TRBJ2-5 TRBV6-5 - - CASSPGADPEETQYF TGTGCCAGCAGTCCCGGAGCGGACCCCGAAGAGACCCAGTACTTC
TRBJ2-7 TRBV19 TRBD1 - CASRPRGGGDYEQYF TGTGCCAGTAGACCTAGAGGGGGCGGTGACTACGAGCAGTACTTC
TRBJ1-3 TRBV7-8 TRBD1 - CASSLDRERNTIYF TGTGCCAGCAGCCTGGACAGGGAAAGAAACACCATATATTTT
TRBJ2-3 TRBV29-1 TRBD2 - CSVEGPGGIDTQYF TGCAGCGTTGAAGGTCCGGGGGGAATAGATACGCAGTATTTT
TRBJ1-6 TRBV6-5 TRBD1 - CASRPGTGESPLHF TGTGCCAGCAGGCCCGGGACAGGGGAATCACCCCTCCACTTT
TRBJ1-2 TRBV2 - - CASSDFRGDRDYGYTF TGTGCCAGCAGTGACTTCAGGGGAGATAGGGACTATGGCTACACCTTC
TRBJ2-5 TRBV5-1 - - CASSLAEAGWQETQYF TGCGCCAGCAGCTTGGCCGAGGCAGGGTGGCAAGAGACCCAGTACTTC
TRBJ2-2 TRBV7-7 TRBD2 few CASSLEASGRGGELFF TGTGCCAGCAGCTTAGAGGCTAGCGGCCGGGGCGGGGAGCTGTTTTTT
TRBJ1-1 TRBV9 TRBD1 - CASSVTGQLATEAFF TGTGCCAGCAGCGTGACAGGGCAGCTGGCCACTGAAGCTTTCTTT
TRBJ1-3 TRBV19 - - CASRFEAYSGNTIYF TGTGCCAGTAGGTTTGAGGCGTACTCTGGAAACACCATATATTTT
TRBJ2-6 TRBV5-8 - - CASSFIKAEKRSGANVLTF TGTGCCAGCAGCTTTATAAAGGCGGAAAAACGCTCTGGGGCCAACGTCCTGACTTTC
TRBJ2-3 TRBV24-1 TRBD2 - CATSEPRGGVDTQYF TGTGCCACCAGTGAACCCCGGGGGGGCGTAGATACGCAGTATTTT
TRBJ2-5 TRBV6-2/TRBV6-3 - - CASSYSGGMWETQYF TGTGCCAGCAGTTACTCCGGGGGAATGTGGGAGACCCAGTACTTC
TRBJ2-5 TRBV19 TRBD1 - CASRKGQGGETQYF TGTGCCAGTAGAAAAGGACAGGGGGGAGAGACCCAGTACTTC
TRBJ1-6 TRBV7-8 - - CASSSGDSYNSPLHF TGTGCCAGCAGCTCGGGGGACTCCTATAATTCACCCCTCCACTTT
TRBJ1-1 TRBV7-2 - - CASSYLTGNTEAFF TGTGCCAGCAGCTATCTAACAGGGAACACTGAAGCTTTCTTT
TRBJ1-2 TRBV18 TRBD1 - CASSRPGQGVNYGYTF TGTGCCAGCTCACGGCCGGGACAGGGTGTCAACTATGGCTACACCTTC
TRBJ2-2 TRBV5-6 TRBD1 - CASSLNPGQSFTGELFF TGTGCCAGCAGCCTAAACCCGGGACAGTCTTTCACCGGGGAGCTGTTTTTT
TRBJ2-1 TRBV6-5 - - CASSYQGYNEQFF TGTGCCAGCAGCTACCAGGGATACAATGAGCAGTTCTTC
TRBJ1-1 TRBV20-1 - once CSARDTEAFF TGCAGTGCTCGGGACACTGAAGCTTTCTTT
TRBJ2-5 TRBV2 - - CASSDRVQETQYF TGTGCCAGCAGTGACAGGGTCCAAGAGACCCAGTACTTC
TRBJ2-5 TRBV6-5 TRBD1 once CASRRQGQETQYF TGTGCCAGCAGAAGACAGGGGCAAGAGACCCAGTACTTC
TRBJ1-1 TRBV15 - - CATSTGVTEAFF TGTGCCACCAGCACAGGTGTCACTGAAGCTTTCTTT
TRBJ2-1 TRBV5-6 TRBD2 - CASSWTSGTSYNEQFF TGTGCCAGCAGCTGGACTAGCGGGACCTCCTACAATGAGCAGTTCTTC